Here is one TCR beta chain with its context. As yet, its antigen is unknown. The data were taken from a study of shared clonotypes between healthy human individuals. Regarding the study as a whole: Generally, estimated richness proved larger in naive subsets than it did in memory subsets.

This was a deep-level run. Clones were read by immunoSEQ multiplex PCR, and TCRdb kept only the in-frame ones, dropping some. The repertoire includes about 2.3 million clones, about 90% of them detected once, and approximately 0.4% sits in the top ten. The sample taken for sequencing was naive CD4+ T cells from PBMCs. The subset denotes: CD45RA+ positively selected. The TCR was taken from a man in his late teens or twenties in good health. Some clones in this sample may be carry-over from other donors' samples.

The CDR3 DNA reads TGTGCCAGCAGTTTCTTAGGGGCTGGCTACACCTTC. This encodes CASSFLGAGYTF. The chain couples TRBV28 to TRBJ1-2; possible D gene TRBD1, 5 bases. Germline CDR1 reads MDHEN; CDR2 reads SYDVKM. CDR3 length equals 12 residues. Trimming removed 3 bases at V and 7 bases at J, with 9 bases between.